This TCR beta chain was identified during a study of shared clonotypes between healthy human individuals. Study overall: With ages of 18 to 49, the donors were two women and a few men.

Each PCR replicate from the sorted subsets contained 150 to 250 ng DNA, which is about 31,000 T cell genomes. Profiling relied on immunoSEQ multiplex PCR, and the TCRdb table lists in-frame clones only, not all of them. The sample has about 2 million clones, 90% to 95% seen once; the top ten hold more than 0.1%. J was trimmed by 7 bases and V by 2 bases; bases with no gene match: 3. Germline CDR1 reads GTSNPN; CDR2 reads SVGIG (reference sequence). The CDR3 totals 13 residues. The chain recombines TRBV30 with TRBJ2-1, with 9 bases that match TRBD2. The sequence was obtained from a man between 18 and 29 years old in good health. The sequenced material came from naive CD4+ T cells sorted from blood. This sample's subset: CD45RA+ positively selected. CDR3 sequence: CAWSQAGGNEQFF. The CDR3 region has the DNA TGTGCCTGGAGTCAAGCGGGGGGAAATGAGCAGTTCTTC.